A selection of T cell receptor beta chains follows, all from one sample in a study of cytomegalovirus exposure and HLA in healthy donors. Here immunoSEQ multiplex PCR was the method, and the copy in TCRdb shows in-frame clones only, minus some. The sample lists approximately 170,000 clones; approximately 73% were seen once. The sample was PBMCs. These receptors were taken from a man in his fifties or sixties in good health and CMV-seronegative. Both conserved end residues are part of each CDR3. D genes are given only for firm matches. Clone size is shown for a subset of rows, as once, few, many or a class of expanded clone.

d_call,clone_size,v_call,j_call,cdr3_length,cdr3_aa,cdr3_nt
NA,once,TRBV7-9,TRBJ2-7,12,CASSEEEAEQYF,TGTGCCAGCAGCGAGGAGGAGGCGGAGCAGTACTTC
TRBD1,few,TRBV6-1,TRBJ2-7,13,CASRDRGPYEQYF,TGTGCCAGCAGAGACAGGGGGCCCTACGAGCAGTACTTC
TRBD1,NA,TRBV29-1,TRBJ1-1,12,CSVQGGGTEAFF,TGCAGCGTGCAGGGGGGCGGCACTGAAGCTTTCTTT
TRBD1,NA,TRBV28,TRBJ1-6,16,CASSPTRQGHNSPLHF,TGTGCCAGCAGCCCCACCCGACAGGGCCATAATTCACCCCTCCACTTT
TRBD1,NA,TRBV19,TRBJ2-7,17,CASPSSPGQGASYEQYF,TGTGCCAGTCCATCCTCTCCGGGACAGGGGGCTTCCTACGAGCAGTACTTC
NA,once,TRBV7-8,TRBJ1-5,16,CASSLGQSYSNQPQHF,TGTGCCAGCAGTCTTGGACAGTCCTATAGCAATCAGCCCCAGCATTTT
NA,NA,TRBV4-1,TRBJ2-5,13,CASSASVWETQYF,TGCGCCAGCAGCGCTAGCGTCTGGGAGACCCAGTACTTC
TRBD1,NA,TRBV19,TRBJ1-5,14,CASTDRGGSQPQHF,TGTGCCAGTACCGACAGGGGGGGTTCGCAGCCCCAGCATTTT
TRBD2,NA,TRBV7-2,TRBJ2-3,16,CASSLARLAGTDTQYF,TGTGCCAGCAGCTTAGCAAGACTAGCGGGGACAGATACGCAGTATTTT
NA,few,TRBV5-4,TRBJ1-2,13,CASSPGQGLGYTF,TGTGCCAGCAGTCCGGGGCAGGGGCTTGGCTACACCTTC
TRBD1,NA,TRBV7-2,TRBJ2-7,14,CASSDWTGDYEQYF,TGTGCCAGCAGCGATTGGACAGGGGACTACGAGCAGTACTTC
NA,NA,TRBV6-6,TRBJ2-3,14,CASREGGRTDTQYF,TGTGCCAGCAGGGAAGGGGGTCGCACAGATACGCAGTATTTT
TRBD1,NA,TRBV5-1,TRBJ1-2,15,CASSLGTTGGDGYTF,TGCGCCAGCAGCTTGGGGACTACAGGGGGCGACGGCTACACCTTC
TRBD1,once,TRBV5-4,TRBJ2-2,14,CASSSYRGAGELFF,TGTGCCAGCAGCTCCTACAGGGGTGCCGGGGAGCTGTTTTTT